This T cell receptor beta chain is drawn from a study of blood T cell repertoires in COVID-19. On the study more broadly: The cDNA or gDNA used as material had been derived from T cells, B-cell-depleted T cells, or PBMCs.

This clone came up once. Profiled with immunoSEQ multiplex PCR; TCRdb holds only in-frame clones, not every one. The sample records around 19,000 clones, 70% to 80% being singletons. Trimming removed 7 bases from V and 4 bases from J, with 13 bases in between. The germline V gene has CDR1 SNHLY and CDR2 FYNNEI. CDR3 size: 13 residues. The specimen sequenced was peripheral blood. The rearrangement links TRBV2 to TRBJ1-2; TRBD1 is a possible D gene (5 bases). This clonotype originated in a man aged 80 or over with acute or convalescent COVID-19. CDR3 DNA sequence: TGTGCCAGCATCGGCGGGGCCTCCTATGGCTACACCTTC. Translating it yields CASIGGASYGYTF. The full variable domain, completed using reference TRBV2 and TRBJ1-2, is EPEVTQTPSHQVTQMGQEVILRCVPISNHLYFYWYRQILGQKVEFLVSFYNNEISEKSEIFDDQFSVERPDGSNFTLKIRSTKLEDSAMYFCASIGGASYGYTFGSGTRLTVV.